This is a list of T cell receptor beta chains from one sample in a study of Ad26.COV2.S vaccination and SARS-CoV-2 variants. TCRdb keeps only in-frame clones here, not all; method: immunoSEQ multiplex PCR. Among some 390,000 clones listed, 75% to 90% were seen once. Specimen: peripheral blood, collected in a trial of Ad26.COV2.S vaccine versus placebo. The receptor source for this set is a person between 18 and 65 years old who received the Ad26.COV2.S COVID-19 vaccine or a placebo. The CDR3 runs from the conserved cysteine through the conserved F or W. A D gene is named only where the DNA matches it firmly. For some rows the clone size is stated as once, few or many, or as a class when expanded; others skip it.

clone_size: .
v_call: TRBV6-5
cdr3_length: 14
d_call: TRBD1
j_call: TRBJ2-7
cdr3_aa: CASSRGTGDFEQYF
cdr3_nt: TGTGCCAGCAGTAGGGGGACAGGGGATTTCGAGCAGTACTTC

clone_size: .
v_call: TRBV5-6
cdr3_length: 14
d_call: TRBD1
j_call: TRBJ1-5
cdr3_aa: CASSLSGQGRPQHF
cdr3_nt: TGTGCCAGCAGCTTGTCAGGACAGGGTCGGCCCCAGCATTTT

clone_size: .
v_call: TRBV7-6
cdr3_length: 15
d_call: .
j_call: TRBJ2-5
cdr3_aa: CASSLVASGGETQYF
cdr3_nt: TGTGCCAGCAGCTTAGTGGCTAGTGGTGGAGAGACCCAGTACTTC

clone_size: .
v_call: TRBV11-3
cdr3_length: 12
d_call: .
j_call: TRBJ2-5
cdr3_aa: CASSGTEETQYF
cdr3_nt: TGTGCCAGCAGCGGGACTGAAGAGACCCAGTACTTC

clone_size: once
v_call: TRBV10-2
cdr3_length: 15
d_call: .
j_call: TRBJ1-2
cdr3_aa: CASTPDGGGAYGYTF
cdr3_nt: TGCGCCAGCACCCCAGACGGGGGGGGAGCATATGGCTACACCTTC

clone_size: few
v_call: TRBV2
cdr3_length: 12
d_call: .
j_call: TRBJ1-2
cdr3_aa: CASSATSYGYTF
cdr3_nt: TGTGCCAGCAGTGCGACCTCTTATGGCTACACCTTC

clone_size: .
v_call: TRBV7-9
cdr3_length: 14
d_call: .
j_call: TRBJ1-2
cdr3_aa: CASSLAGGGYGYTF
cdr3_nt: TGTGCCAGCAGCTTAGCGGGGGGAGGTTATGGCTACACCTTC

clone_size: .
v_call: TRBV6-5
cdr3_length: 14
d_call: TRBD1
j_call: TRBJ2-2
cdr3_aa: CASRGQGGNGELFF
cdr3_nt: TGTGCCAGCAGGGGACAGGGTGGGAACGGGGAGCTGTTTTTT

clone_size: .
v_call: TRBV2
cdr3_length: 16
d_call: TRBD1
j_call: TRBJ1-3
cdr3_aa: CASSTIHRGAGNTIYF
cdr3_nt: TGTGCCAGCAGTACCATTCACAGGGGCGCTGGAAACACCATATATTTT

clone_size: .
v_call: TRBV3-1/TRBV3-2
cdr3_length: 15
d_call: .
j_call: TRBJ2-5
cdr3_aa: CASSQDYAGKETQYF
cdr3_nt: TGTGCCAGCAGCCAAGACTATGCAGGGAAAGAGACCCAGTACTTC

clone_size: once
v_call: TRBV4-1
cdr3_length: 13
d_call: .
j_call: TRBJ1-6
cdr3_aa: CASSSTNNSPLHF
cdr3_nt: TGCGCCAGCAGCAGCACGAATAATTCACCCCTCCACTTT

clone_size: .
v_call: TRBV5-4
cdr3_length: 15
d_call: TRBD2
j_call: TRBJ2-5
cdr3_aa: CASSGLAGGRETQYF
cdr3_nt: TGTGCCAGCTCCGGGTTAGCGGGGGGGCGAGAGACCCAGTACTTC

clone_size: .
v_call: TRBV20-1
cdr3_length: 10
d_call: TRBD1
j_call: TRBJ1-1
cdr3_aa: CSADRREAFF
cdr3_nt: TGCAGTGCGGACAGGCGTGAAGCTTTCTTT

clone_size: .
v_call: TRBV5-1
cdr3_length: 14
d_call: .
j_call: TRBJ1-2
cdr3_aa: CASSLEITGHGYTF
cdr3_nt: TGCGCCAGCAGCTTGGAGATTACAGGGCATGGCTACACCTTC

clone_size: once
v_call: TRBV29-1
cdr3_length: 18
d_call: TRBD1
j_call: TRBJ1-2
cdr3_aa: CSVAVFGLRDRRNYGYTF
cdr3_nt: TGCAGCGTTGCGGTTTTCGGGCTTCGGGACAGGAGAAACTATGGCTACACCTTC

clone_size: .
v_call: TRBV6-5
cdr3_length: 13
d_call: .
j_call: TRBJ2-5
cdr3_aa: CASRRLVEETQYF
cdr3_nt: TGTGCCAGCAGAAGACTGGTCGAGGAGACCCAGTACTTC

clone_size: .
v_call: TRBV6-5
cdr3_length: 14
d_call: .
j_call: TRBJ1-1
cdr3_aa: CASSYVYGDTEAFF
cdr3_nt: TGTGCCAGCAGTTACGTCTACGGGGACACTGAAGCTTTCTTT

clone_size: .
v_call: TRBV13
cdr3_length: 16
d_call: TRBD1
j_call: TRBJ1-1
cdr3_aa: CASSGQGDRMNTEAFF
cdr3_nt: TGTGCCAGCAGCGGACAGGGGGATCGCATGAACACTGAAGCTTTCTTT

clone_size: .
v_call: TRBV5-1
cdr3_length: 15
d_call: .
j_call: TRBJ2-7
cdr3_aa: CASSLEGQSSYEQYF
cdr3_nt: TGCGCCAGCAGCTTGGAGGGCCAGAGCTCCTACGAGCAGTACTTC

clone_size: .
v_call: TRBV7-9
cdr3_length: 15
d_call: .
j_call: TRBJ1-1
cdr3_aa: CASSLDLGKNTEAFF
cdr3_nt: TGTGCCAGCAGCTTAGACCTGGGGAAGAACACTGAAGCTTTCTTT

clone_size: .
v_call: TRBV5-6
cdr3_length: 13
d_call: .
j_call: TRBJ1-2
cdr3_aa: CASSLGSTYGYTF
cdr3_nt: TGTGCCAGCAGCTTAGGGTCAACCTATGGCTACACCTTC

clone_size: once
v_call: TRBV18
cdr3_length: 14
d_call: .
j_call: TRBJ1-1
cdr3_aa: CASSRAGARTEAFF
cdr3_nt: TGTGCCAGCTCAAGAGCGGGGGCGCGGACTGAAGCTTTCTTT

clone_size: .
v_call: TRBV7-9
cdr3_length: 15
d_call: TRBD1
j_call: TRBJ2-7
cdr3_aa: CASSLSGQGAYEQYF
cdr3_nt: TGTGCCAGCAGCCTAAGCGGACAGGGGGCTTACGAGCAGTACTTC

clone_size: .
v_call: TRBV27
cdr3_length: 16
d_call: .
j_call: TRBJ1-2
cdr3_aa: CASSFTPFQGNYGYTF
cdr3_nt: TGTGCCAGCAGTTTCACCCCCTTCCAGGGGAACTATGGCTACACCTTC

clone_size: .
v_call: TRBV3-1/TRBV3-2
cdr3_length: 13
d_call: .
j_call: TRBJ2-1
cdr3_aa: CASSLALANEQFF
cdr3_nt: TGTGCCAGCAGCCTCGCCCTAGCGAATGAGCAGTTCTTC

clone_size: .
v_call: TRBV7-2
cdr3_length: 13
d_call: .
j_call: TRBJ1-1
cdr3_aa: CASSTDRNTEAFF
cdr3_nt: TGTGCCAGCAGTACGGACAGGAACACTGAAGCTTTCTTT

clone_size: .
v_call: TRBV29-1
cdr3_length: 14
d_call: TRBD2
j_call: TRBJ2-3
cdr3_aa: CSVEGLASTDTQYF
cdr3_nt: TGCAGCGTTGAGGGACTAGCGAGCACAGATACGCAGTATTTT

clone_size: .
v_call: TRBV19
cdr3_length: 13
d_call: .
j_call: TRBJ1-2
cdr3_aa: CASSIIESYGYTF
cdr3_nt: TGTGCCAGTAGTATTATAGAAAGCTATGGCTACACCTTC

clone_size: .
v_call: TRBV15
cdr3_length: 16
d_call: .
j_call: TRBJ2-1
cdr3_aa: CATSGLRGRSYNEQFF
cdr3_nt: TGTGCCACCAGCGGCCTCCGGGGCCGCTCCTACAATGAGCAGTTCTTC

clone_size: .
v_call: TRBV6-2/TRBV6-3
cdr3_length: 15
d_call: TRBD1
j_call: TRBJ2-7
cdr3_aa: CASSPAGTGGYEQYF
cdr3_nt: TGTGCCAGCAGTCCCGCCGGGACAGGGGGATACGAGCAGTACTTC

clone_size: .
v_call: TRBV21-1
cdr3_length: 14
d_call: .
j_call: TRBJ1-2
cdr3_aa: CASSKAPRAGGYTF
cdr3_nt: TGTGCCAGCAGCAAAGCCCCGAGGGCAGGGGGCTACACCTTC

clone_size: .
v_call: TRBV2
cdr3_length: 16
d_call: TRBD1
j_call: TRBJ1-2
cdr3_aa: CASSELRQGGLFGYTF
cdr3_nt: TGTGCCAGCAGTGAACTCCGGCAGGGGGGTCTTTTTGGCTACACCTTC

clone_size: .
v_call: TRBV7-9
cdr3_length: 14
d_call: .
j_call: TRBJ1-1
cdr3_aa: CASSLVGRSSEAFF
cdr3_nt: TGTGCCAGCAGCTTAGTCGGCAGGAGCTCCGAAGCTTTCTTT

clone_size: .
v_call: TRBV12-3/TRBV12-4
cdr3_length: 12
d_call: .
j_call: TRBJ1-5
cdr3_aa: CASSNSDQPQHF
cdr3_nt: TGTGCCAGCAGCAACAGCGATCAGCCCCAGCATTTT

clone_size: .
v_call: TRBV3-1/TRBV3-2
cdr3_length: 16
d_call: TRBD1
j_call: TRBJ1-4
cdr3_aa: CASSHAVRGRWEKLFF
cdr3_nt: TGTGCCAGCAGCCACGCGGTAAGGGGGCGATGGGAAAAACTGTTTTTT

clone_size: .
v_call: TRBV3-1/TRBV3-2
cdr3_length: 17
d_call: .
j_call: TRBJ2-5
cdr3_aa: CASSPLTGLGPQETQYF
cdr3_nt: TGTGCCAGCAGCCCGCTCACAGGGTTGGGGCCTCAAGAGACCCAGTACTTC

clone_size: .
v_call: TRBV9
cdr3_length: 14
d_call: TRBD1
j_call: TRBJ2-7
cdr3_aa: CASSVGQGNYEQYF
cdr3_nt: TGTGCCAGCAGCGTAGGACAGGGGAACTACGAGCAGTACTTC

clone_size: once
v_call: TRBV6-5
cdr3_length: 15
d_call: .
j_call: TRBJ1-5
cdr3_aa: CASSPTGNSNQPQHF
cdr3_nt: TGTGCCAGCTCCCCTACAGGGAATAGCAATCAGCCCCAGCATTTT

clone_size: .
v_call: TRBV6-5
cdr3_length: 15
d_call: TRBD1
j_call: TRBJ2-1
cdr3_aa: CASSRFRDSEEEQFF
cdr3_nt: TGTGCCAGCAGCCGCTTCCGGGACAGTGAGGAAGAGCAGTTCTTC